The 17 T cell receptor beta chains in this list originate from one sample, sequenced in a study of tumor-infiltrating lymphocytes in glioblastoma multiforme. Multiple V-beta primers and a C-beta primer amplified TCRB from RNA. Each CDR3 protein gets one entry after TCRdb re-called the multiplex PCR reads with MiXCR. The repertoire includes 9,000 or so distinct CDR3 sequences, about 79% of them detected once, and 76% sits in the top ten. Sequencing was carried out using brain tumor tissue. These receptors all stem from a male donor with glioblastoma.

A word on this clonotype: It is likely a read error, because the conserved phenylalanine at the end of the CDR3 is missing. This sequence joins TRBV7-3 and TRBJ2-2; no clear D gene. CDR1 and CDR2 (germline): SGHTA, FQGTGA. Trimming stripped 0 bases from V and 1 base from J, with 6 bases between. The CDR3 is 15 amino acids. CDR3 sequence (DNA): TGTGCCAGCAGCTTAACGGAACTGAACACCGGGGAGCTGTTTCTT. Protein sequence: CASSLTELNTGELFL.

The chain has TRBV20-1 and TRBJ2-7; D tentatively reads TRBD1 or TRBD2 (7 bases each). Trimming left V 5 bases short and J 6 bases short, with 23 bases between. There are 15 residues in the CDR3. Germline values: CDR1 DFQATT, CDR2 SNEGSKA (reference sequence). The CDR3 DNA reads as TGCAGTGCTCCCCTGGGGGGGACAGACCTACGCGAGCAGTACTTC. This gives the protein CSAPLGGTDLREQYF.

With respect to this clonotype: The junction and the germline gene differ at one end; a read error may be behind it. This chain joins TRBV20-1 and TRBJ2-3; possible D gene TRBD2, 6 bases. From germline, CDR1 is DFQATT and CDR2 SNEGSKA (reference sequence). The length of the CDR3 is 15 residues. DNA of the CDR3: TGCAATGCTAGGTCGGGAGTGCCGCGCACAGAAACGCAGTATTTT. Translated, it gives CNARSGVPRTETQYF.

This chain joins TRBV6-5 and TRBJ2-7, with TRBD2 matching 9 bases. After removal of 5 bases from V and 7 bases from J, the junction contained 9 bases not matched to a gene. The V gene's germline CDR1 is MNHEY and CDR2 SVGAGI. This CDR3 comprises 14 residues. This chain's CDR3 is CASSGTSRQKEQYF. In DNA, the CDR3 is TGTGCCAGCAGTGGGACTAGCCGGCAGAAAGAGCAGTACTTC.

This chain uses TRBV11-1 with TRBJ2-3; D may be TRBD2 (6 bases). The V gene lost 6 bases and the J gene lost 2 bases, with 21 bases spanning the gap. CDR3 length: 17 residues. The germline V gene encodes CDR1 SGHAT and CDR2 FQDESV (reference sequence). CDR3 sequence: CASRLTEGLVDTDTQYF. As DNA, the CDR3 is TGTGCCAGCAGATTAACGGAGGGATTAGTAGACACAGATACGCAGTATTTT.

This clonotype appeared a few times. At one end the junction does not follow the germline gene, possibly because of a read error. The chain uses TRBV11-2 and TRBJ2-1, with D possibly matching TRBD2 (5 bases). Germline CDR1 reads SGHAT; CDR2 reads FQNNGV. The CDR3 contains 13 residues. The CDR3 DNA follows: TGTGCCAGCAGCTTAGATAAGGAGAATGAGCGGTTTTTC. Encoded protein: CASSLDKENERFF.

Remarks on this clonotype: Given the absence of the conserved phenylalanine or tryptophan at the CDR3 end, a read error is likely. The chain uses TRBV4-1 and TRBJ1-2; D call uncertain. The CDR3 is 16 amino acids. Germline CDR1 is MGHRA and CDR2 is YSYEKL. DNA of the CDR3: TGCGCCAGCTGCCAAGATAGGTACATATCTAACTATGGCTACACCCTC. Translation gives CASCQDRYISNYGYTL.

With regard to this clonotype: The junction differs from germline at one of its ends, possibly a read error. This chain connects TRBV6-5 to TRBJ2-3; D may be TRBD2 (6 bases). The CDR3 has 16 residues. In germline, CDR1 is MNHEY, CDR2 SVGAGI. The CDR3: CAISSPVSGSADTQYF. The CDR3 DNA sequence: TGTGCCATCAGTTCCCCAGTTAGCGGAAGCGCAGATACGCAGTATTTT.

CDR3 amino acids: CASSQDIQETYEQYF. The CDR3, as DNA: TGCGCCAGCAGCCAAGATATACAGGAGACCTACGAGCAGTACTTC. The chain uses TRBV4-1 and TRBJ2-7; D is perhaps TRBD1 (5 bases). Between the trimmed V and J ends, which lost 0 bases and 2 bases, there was a span of 11 bases. Germline V lookup: CDR1 MGHRA, CDR2 YSYEKL. The CDR3 sequence is 15 residues long.

A word on this clonotype: With a much larger clone just one base away, this may be a read error. The rearrangement links TRBV20-1 to TRBJ1-5; a possible D gene is TRBD1 (5 bases). The germline V gene has CDR1 DFQATT and CDR2 SNEGSKA (reference sequence). This CDR3 is 14 amino acids long. DNA of the CDR3: TGCAGTGCTAGGGCACCGGGGGTCGATCAGCCCCAGCGTTTT. It encodes CSARAPGVDQPQRF.

This clonotype was found many times. V usage is TRBV12-3 or TRBV12-4 and J usage is TRBJ2-1; possible D gene TRBD2, 6 bases. The CDR3 has 13 amino acids. V was trimmed by 1 base and J by 6 bases, leaving 7 bases between them. This CDR3 is CASSLGRVNEQFF. The CDR3 coding sequence is TGTGCCAGCAGTTTAGGGAGGGTCAATGAGCAGTTCTTC.

As for this clonotype: A junction end diverges from the germline sequence, so it may reflect a read error. CDR3 in amino acids: CASSLGAGVYNGQFF. CDR3 nucleotides: TGCGCCAGCAGCTTGGGGGCAGGGGTCTACAATGGGCAGTTCTTC. The chain joins TRBV5-1 to TRBJ2-1; D may be TRBD1 (6 bases). Germline V gives CDR1 SGHRS, CDR2 YFSETQ. CDR3 length: 15 amino acids.

Concerning this clonotype itself: At one of its ends the junction is not consistent with the germline gene, which may arise from a read error. The rearrangement uses TRBV12-3 or TRBV12-4 and TRBJ1-1; D is uncertain. This CDR3 spans 13 amino acids. The CDR3 reads CARSLGPNTEAFF. The CDR3 coding sequence is TGTGCCAGAAGCCTCGGCCCGAACACCGAAGCTTTCTTT.

There are a few counts of this clonotype. This chain joins TRBV11-1 and TRBJ2-1, with D maybe TRBD2 (5 bases). This CDR3 is 16 amino acids long. The germline V gene has CDR1 SGHAT and CDR2 FQDESV (reference sequence). V was clipped by 1 base and J by 6 bases, with 16 bases between them. CDR3 DNA: TGTGCCAGCAGCTTAGGCGGGTCTTCTCGGGTCAATGAGCAGTTCTTC. Translated, it gives CASSLGGSSRVNEQFF. Full variable domain (rest looked up from reference TRBV11-1 and TRBJ2-1): EAEVAQSPRYKITEKSQAVAFWCDPISGHATLYWYRQILGQGPELLVQFQDESVVDDSQLPKDRFSAERLKGVDSTLKIQPAELGDSAMYLCASSLGGSSRVNEQFFGPGTRLTVL.

Concerning this clonotype itself: An end of the junction differs from the germline gene, which may be a read error. V is TRBV14 and J is TRBJ2-5; D uncertain. In germline, CDR1 is SGHDN, CDR2 FVKESK. The CDR3 runs 12 residues. The CDR3 reads CASSQDREIQYF. The CDR3 DNA reads TGTGCCAGCAGTCAAGATAGAGAGATCCAGTACTTC. Supplemented by reference TRBV14 and TRBJ2-5, the full variable domain reads EAGVTQFPSHSVIEKGQTVTLRCDPISGHDNLYWYRRVMGKEIKFLLHFVKESKQDESGMPNNRFLAERTGGTYSTLKVQPAELEDSGVYFCASSQDREIQYFGPGTRLLVL.

The genes are TRBV20-1 and TRBJ1-4; a weak D match, TRBD1 (5 bases). This CDR3 comprises 13 residues. V lost 3 bases and J 8 bases, leaving 13 bases between the germline ends. Germline lookup yields CDR1 DFQATT and CDR2 SNEGSKA (reference sequence). The CDR3 loop reads CSASLMTDEKLFF. The CDR3 DNA reads as TGCAGTGCTAGCCTAATGACAGACGAAAAACTGTTTTTT.

This clonotype was seen just once. The rearrangement uses TRBV6-2 or TRBV6-3 and TRBJ1-1; 7 bases agree with TRBD1. Trimming cost V 10 bases and J 1 base; bases outside gene matches: 12. Germline values: CDR1 MNHEY, CDR2 SVGEGT. CDR3 length equals 15 residues. CDR3 in DNA: TGTGCCATCGCGGGACAGTATATAAAGAACACTGAAGCTTTCTTT. As protein: CAIAGQYIKNTEAFF.